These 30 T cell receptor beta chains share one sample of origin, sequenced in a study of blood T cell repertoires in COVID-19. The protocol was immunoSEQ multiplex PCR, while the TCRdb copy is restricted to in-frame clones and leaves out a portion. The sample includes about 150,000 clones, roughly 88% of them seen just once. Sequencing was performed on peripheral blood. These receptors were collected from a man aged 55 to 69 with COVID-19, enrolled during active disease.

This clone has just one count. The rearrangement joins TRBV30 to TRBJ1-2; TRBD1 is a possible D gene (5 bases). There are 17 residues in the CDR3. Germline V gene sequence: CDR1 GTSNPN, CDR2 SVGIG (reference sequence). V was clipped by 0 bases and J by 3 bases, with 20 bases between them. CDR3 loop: CAWSVRWADSPYYGYTF. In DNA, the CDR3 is TGTGCCTGGAGTGTAAGGTGGGCAGACAGCCCGTACTATGGCTACACCTTC.

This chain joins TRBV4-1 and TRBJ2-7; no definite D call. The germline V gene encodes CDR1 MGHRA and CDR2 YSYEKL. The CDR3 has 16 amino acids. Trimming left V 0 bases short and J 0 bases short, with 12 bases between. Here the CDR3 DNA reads TGCGCCAGCAGCCAAGATAGCCCTATAACCTCCTACGAGCAGTACTTC. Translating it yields CASSQDSPITSYEQYF.

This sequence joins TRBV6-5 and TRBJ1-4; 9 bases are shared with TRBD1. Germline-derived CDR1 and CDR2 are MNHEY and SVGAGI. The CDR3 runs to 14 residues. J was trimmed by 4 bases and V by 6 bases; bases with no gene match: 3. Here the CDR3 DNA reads TGTGCCAGCAGAAGGACAGGGGATAATGAAAAACTGTTTTTT. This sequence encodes CASRRTGDNEKLFF.

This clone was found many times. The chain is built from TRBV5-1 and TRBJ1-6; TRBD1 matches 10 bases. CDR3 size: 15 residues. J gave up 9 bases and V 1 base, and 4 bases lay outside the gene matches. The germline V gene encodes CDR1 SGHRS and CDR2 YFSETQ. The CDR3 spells CASSLSGQGRSPLHF. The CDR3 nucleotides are TGCGCCAGCAGCTTGTCGGGACAGGGGCGTTCACCCCTCCACTTT.

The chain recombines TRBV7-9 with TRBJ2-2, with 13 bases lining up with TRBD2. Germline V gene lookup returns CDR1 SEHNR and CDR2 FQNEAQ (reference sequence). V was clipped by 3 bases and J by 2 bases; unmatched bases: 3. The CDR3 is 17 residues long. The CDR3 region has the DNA TGTGCCAGCAGCTTCGGGACTAGCGGGGCTAACACCGGGGAGCTGTTTTTT. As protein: CASSFGTSGANTGELFF.

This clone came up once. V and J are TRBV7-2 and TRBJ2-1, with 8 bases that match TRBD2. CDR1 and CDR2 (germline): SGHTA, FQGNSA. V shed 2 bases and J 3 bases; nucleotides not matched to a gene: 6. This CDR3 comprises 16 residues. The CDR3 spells CASSLSGRGGYNEQFF. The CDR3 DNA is TGTGCCAGCAGCTTATCTGGACGGGGGGGCTACAATGAGCAGTTCTTC.

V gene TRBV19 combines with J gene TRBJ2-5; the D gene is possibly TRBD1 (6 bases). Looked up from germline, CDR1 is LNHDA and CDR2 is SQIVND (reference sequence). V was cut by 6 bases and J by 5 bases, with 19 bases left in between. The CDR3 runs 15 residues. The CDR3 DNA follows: TGTGCCAGTAGCAGGGGACCACAGGCATGGGAGACCCAGTACTTC. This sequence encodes CASSRGPQAWETQYF.

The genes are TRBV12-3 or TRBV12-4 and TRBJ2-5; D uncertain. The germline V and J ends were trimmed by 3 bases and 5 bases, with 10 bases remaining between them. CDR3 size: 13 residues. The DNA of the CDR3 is TGTGCCAGCAGTTTGCGGTATACGGAGACCCAGTACTTC. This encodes CASSLRYTETQYF.

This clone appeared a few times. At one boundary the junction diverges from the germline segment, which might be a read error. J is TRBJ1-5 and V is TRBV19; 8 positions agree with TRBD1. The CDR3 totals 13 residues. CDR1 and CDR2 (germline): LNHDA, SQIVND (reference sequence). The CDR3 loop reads CASSIGDRTPKHF. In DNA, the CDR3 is TGTGCCAGTAGTATTGGGGACAGGACGCCCAAGCATTTT.

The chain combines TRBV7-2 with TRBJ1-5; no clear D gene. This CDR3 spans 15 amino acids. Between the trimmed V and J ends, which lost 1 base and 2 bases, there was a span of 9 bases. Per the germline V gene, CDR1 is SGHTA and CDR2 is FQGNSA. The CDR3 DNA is TGTGCCAGCAGCTTAGGGTCTCAGGGCAATCAGCCCCAGCATTTT. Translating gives CASSLGSQGNQPQHF.

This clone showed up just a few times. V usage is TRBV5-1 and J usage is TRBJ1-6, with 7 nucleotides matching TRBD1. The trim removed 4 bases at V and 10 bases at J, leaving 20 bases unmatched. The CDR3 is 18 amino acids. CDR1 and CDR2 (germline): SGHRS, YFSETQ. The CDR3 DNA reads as TGCGCCAGCAGCGCTGGGGGAGTTTACAGGGGAATAAAGTCACCCCTCCACTTT. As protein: CASSAGGVYRGIKSPLHF.

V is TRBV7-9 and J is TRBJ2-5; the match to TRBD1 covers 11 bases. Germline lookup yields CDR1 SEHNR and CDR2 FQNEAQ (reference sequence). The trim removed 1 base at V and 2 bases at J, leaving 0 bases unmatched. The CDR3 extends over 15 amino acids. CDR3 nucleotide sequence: TGTGCCAGCAGCTTAGGGGACAGGGGGCAAGAGACCCAGTACTTC. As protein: CASSLGDRGQETQYF. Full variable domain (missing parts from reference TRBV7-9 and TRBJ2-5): DTGVSQNPRHKITKRGQNVTFRCDPISEHNRLYWYRQTLGQGPEFLTYFQNEAQLEKSRLLSDRFSAERPKGSFSTLEIQRTEQGDSAMYLCASSLGDRGQETQYFGPGTRLLVL.

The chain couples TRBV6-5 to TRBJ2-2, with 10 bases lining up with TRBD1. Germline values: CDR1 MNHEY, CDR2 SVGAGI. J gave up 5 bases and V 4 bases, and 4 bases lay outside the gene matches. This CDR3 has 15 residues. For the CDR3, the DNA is TGTGCCAGCAGTTTCGACAGGGGGCTTACCGGGGAGCTGTTTTTT. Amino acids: CASSFDRGLTGELFF.

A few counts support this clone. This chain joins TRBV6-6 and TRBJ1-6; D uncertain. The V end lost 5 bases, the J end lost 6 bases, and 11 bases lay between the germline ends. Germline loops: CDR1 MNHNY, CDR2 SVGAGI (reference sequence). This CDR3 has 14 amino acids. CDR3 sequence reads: CASSPGGINSPLHF. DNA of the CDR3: TGTGCCAGCAGTCCGGGAGGGATTAATTCACCCCTCCACTTT.

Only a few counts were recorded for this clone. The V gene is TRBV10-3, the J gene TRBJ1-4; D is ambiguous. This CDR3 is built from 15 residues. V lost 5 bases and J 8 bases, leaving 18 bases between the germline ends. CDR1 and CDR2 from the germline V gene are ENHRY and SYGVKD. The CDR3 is CAISIEPGTGEKLFF. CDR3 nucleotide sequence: TGTGCCATCAGTATAGAGCCGGGAACGGGGGAAAAACTGTTTTTT.

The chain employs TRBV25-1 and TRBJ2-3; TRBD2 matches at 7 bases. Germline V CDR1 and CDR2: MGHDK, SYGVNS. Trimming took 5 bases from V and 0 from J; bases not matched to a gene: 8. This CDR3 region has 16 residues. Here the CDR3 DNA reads TGTGCCAGCAGTTCCGCGTCTAGCGGTAGCACAGATACGCAGTATTTT. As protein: CASSSASSGSTDTQYF.

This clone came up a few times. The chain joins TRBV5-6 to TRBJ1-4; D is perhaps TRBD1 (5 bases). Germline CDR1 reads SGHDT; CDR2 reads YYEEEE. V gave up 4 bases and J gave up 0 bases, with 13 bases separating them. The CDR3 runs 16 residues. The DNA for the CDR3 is TGTGCCAGCAGCGGCGGGACGCACCCAACTAATGAAAAACTGTTTTTT. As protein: CASSGGTHPTNEKLFF.

CDR3 nucleotide sequence: TGTGCCAGCAGTTACGAGGGAGGGGCGAACACTGAAGCTTTCTTT. Its translation is CASSYEGGANTEAFF. This chain joins TRBV6-6 and TRBJ1-1; a possible D gene is TRBD1 (5 bases). In germline, CDR1 is MNHNY, CDR2 SVGAGI (reference sequence). CDR3 size: 15 residues. With 2 bases removed from V and 1 base from J, the gap between germline ends came to 11 bases.

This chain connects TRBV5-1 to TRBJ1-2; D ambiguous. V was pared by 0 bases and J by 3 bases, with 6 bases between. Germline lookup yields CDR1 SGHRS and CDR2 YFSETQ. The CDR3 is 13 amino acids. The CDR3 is CASSLASDYGYTF. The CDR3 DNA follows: TGCGCCAGCAGCTTGGCGTCAGACTATGGCTACACCTTC.

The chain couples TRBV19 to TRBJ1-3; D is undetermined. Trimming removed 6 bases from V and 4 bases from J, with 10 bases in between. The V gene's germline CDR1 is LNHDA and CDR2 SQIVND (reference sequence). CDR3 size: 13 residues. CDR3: CASRSPGGNTIYF. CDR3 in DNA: TGTGCCAGTAGATCCCCCGGGGGAAACACCATATATTTT. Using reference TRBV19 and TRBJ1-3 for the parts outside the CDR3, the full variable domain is DGGITQSPKYLFRKEGQNVTLSCEQNLNHDAMYWYRQDPGQGLRLIYYSQIVNDFQKGDIAEGYSVSREKKESFPLTVTSAQKNPTAFYLCASRSPGGNTIYFGEGSWLTVV.

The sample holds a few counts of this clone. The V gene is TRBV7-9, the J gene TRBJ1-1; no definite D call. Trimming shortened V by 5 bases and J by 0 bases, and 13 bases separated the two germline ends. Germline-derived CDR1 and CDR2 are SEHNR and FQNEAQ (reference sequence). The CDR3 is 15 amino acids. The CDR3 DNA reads TGTGCCAGCAGCCTAAACATCGGGGTGAACACTGAAGCTTTCTTT. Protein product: CASSLNIGVNTEAFF.

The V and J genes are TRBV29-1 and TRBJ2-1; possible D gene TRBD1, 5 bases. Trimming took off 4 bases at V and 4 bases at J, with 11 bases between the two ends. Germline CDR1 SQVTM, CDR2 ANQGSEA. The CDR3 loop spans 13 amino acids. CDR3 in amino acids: CSVGGHQYNEQFF. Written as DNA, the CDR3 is TGCAGCGTTGGTGGACACCAGTACAATGAGCAGTTCTTC.

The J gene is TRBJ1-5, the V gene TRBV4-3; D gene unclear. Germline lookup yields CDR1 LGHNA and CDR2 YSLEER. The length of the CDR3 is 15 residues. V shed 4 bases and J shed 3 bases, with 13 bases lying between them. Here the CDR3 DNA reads TGCGCCAGCAGCCGTATTCAGGCCCCCAATCAGCCCCAGCATTTT. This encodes CASSRIQAPNQPQHF.

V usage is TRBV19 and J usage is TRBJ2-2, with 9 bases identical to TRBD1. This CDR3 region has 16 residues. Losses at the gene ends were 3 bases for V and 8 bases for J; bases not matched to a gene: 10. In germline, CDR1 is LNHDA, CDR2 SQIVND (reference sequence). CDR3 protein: CASSIYRTGVNGELFF. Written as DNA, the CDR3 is TGTGCCAGTAGTATTTATCGGACAGGGGTAAATGGGGAGCTGTTTTTT.

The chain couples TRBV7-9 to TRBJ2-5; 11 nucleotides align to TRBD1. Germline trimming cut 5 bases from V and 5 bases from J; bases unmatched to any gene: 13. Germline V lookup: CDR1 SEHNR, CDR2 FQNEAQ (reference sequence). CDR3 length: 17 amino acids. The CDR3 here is CASSRYFGQGARETQYF. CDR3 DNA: TGTGCCAGCAGCCGTTACTTTGGACAGGGGGCTAGGGAGACCCAGTACTTC.

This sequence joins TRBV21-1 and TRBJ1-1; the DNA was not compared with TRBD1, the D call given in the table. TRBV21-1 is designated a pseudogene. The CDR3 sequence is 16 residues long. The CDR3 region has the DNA TGTGCCAGCAGCAAGGAGGGGGCTCTATCCAACACTGAAGCTTTCTTT. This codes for CASSKEGALSNTEAFF.

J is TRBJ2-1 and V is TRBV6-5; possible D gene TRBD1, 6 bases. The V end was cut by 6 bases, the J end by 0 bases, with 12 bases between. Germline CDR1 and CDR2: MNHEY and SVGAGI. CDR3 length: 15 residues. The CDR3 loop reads CASSQGLGSYNEQFF. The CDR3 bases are TGTGCCAGCAGCCAGGGGTTGGGCTCCTACAATGAGCAGTTCTTC.

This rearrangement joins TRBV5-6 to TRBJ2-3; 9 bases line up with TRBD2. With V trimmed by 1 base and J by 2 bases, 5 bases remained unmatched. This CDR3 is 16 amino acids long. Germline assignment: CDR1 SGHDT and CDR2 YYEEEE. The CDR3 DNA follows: TGTGCCAGCAGCTTGCGGGCGGGAGGGGCCACAGATACGCAGTATTTT. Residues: CASSLRAGGATDTQYF.

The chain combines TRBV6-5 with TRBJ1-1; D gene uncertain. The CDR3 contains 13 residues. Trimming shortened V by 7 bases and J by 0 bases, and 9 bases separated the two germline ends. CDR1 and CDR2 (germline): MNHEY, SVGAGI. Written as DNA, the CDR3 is TGTGCCAGCACCTACAGTCTGAACACTGAAGCTTTCTTT. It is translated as CASTYSLNTEAFF.

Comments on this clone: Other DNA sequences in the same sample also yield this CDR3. The CDR3 spells CASSIGQGSYEQYF. DNA for the CDR3: TGTGCCAGTAGTATAGGTCAGGGCTCCTACGAGCAGTACTTC. The rearrangement joins TRBV19 to TRBJ2-7; possible D gene TRBD1, 5 bases. CDR1 and CDR2 from the germline V gene are LNHDA and SQIVND (reference sequence). The CDR3 spans 14 residues. V gave up 1 base and J gave up 0 bases, with 7 bases separating them.